This paragraph reports one TCR beta chain. What it binds is not known. The template was genomic DNA from peripheral blood, not RNA. This specimen comes from a study of T cell repertoires in aging, cancer and after chemotherapy. Whole-study results and caveats: Healthy donors lost TCR diversity with age mainly through richness, cancer patients through richness and evenness.

Germline V gene sequence: CDR1 DFQATT, CDR2 SNEGSKA (reference sequence). The CDR3 length is 15 residues. The V and J ends lost 1 base and 3 bases respectively, with 13 bases between them. Multiplex touch-down PCR with TRB-A/B primers amplified rearranged V-D-J TRB sequences. TCRdb fed the multiplex PCR reads into MiXCR, producing one record per CDR3 protein. Of about 12,000 distinct CDR3 sequences listed, about 31% are singletons. Input material: blood. The chain employs TRBV20-1 and TRBJ2-1; D perhaps matches TRBD2 (5 bases). The sequence was obtained from a human donor in good health. The donor label of this sample is uncertain. The CDR3 DNA reads as TGCAGTGCTAGAGGTGGGAGAACCCACTACAATGAGCAGTTCTTC. Translated: CSARGGRTHYNEQFF.